Described below is a single T cell receptor (beta chain) sequence and its context. Germline assignment: CDR1 KGHSH and CDR2 LQKENI. V was cut by 6 bases and J by 0 bases, with 14 bases left in between. This CDR3 spans 15 amino acids. As originally analysed: Reference gene primer amplification yielded estimated nucleated cell counts. Using immunoSEQ multiplex PCR, the repertoire was profiled, and TCRdb retains in-frame clones only, with some absent. V and J calls and clone size are those listed in that table; D and trimming were worked out from the DNA. The sample lists 20,000 to 25,000 clones, 90% occurring once. This record comes from a study of blood T cell repertoires in COVID-19. Across the whole study: Samples taken during acute and convalescent COVID-19 were collected in the United States, Italy and Spain. PBMCs, B-cell-depleted T cells, or T cells provided the cDNA or gDNA that made up the material.

Sequencing was performed on peripheral blood. This rearrangement joins TRBV18 to TRBJ1-1; no reliable D call. The source is a human donor in a cohort sampled during active COVID-19. CDR3 in amino acids: CASSPTRLMNTEAFF. CDR3 bases: TGTGCCAGCTCCCCTACCCGACTTATGAACACTGAAGCTTTCTTT. The whole variable domain, remainder taken from reference TRBV18 and TRBJ1-1, is NAGVMQNPRHLVRRRGQEARLRCSPMKGHSHVYWYRQLPEEGLKFMVYLQKENIIDESGMPKERFSAEFPKEGPSILRIQQVVRGDSAAYFCASSPTRLMNTEAFFGQGTRLTVV.